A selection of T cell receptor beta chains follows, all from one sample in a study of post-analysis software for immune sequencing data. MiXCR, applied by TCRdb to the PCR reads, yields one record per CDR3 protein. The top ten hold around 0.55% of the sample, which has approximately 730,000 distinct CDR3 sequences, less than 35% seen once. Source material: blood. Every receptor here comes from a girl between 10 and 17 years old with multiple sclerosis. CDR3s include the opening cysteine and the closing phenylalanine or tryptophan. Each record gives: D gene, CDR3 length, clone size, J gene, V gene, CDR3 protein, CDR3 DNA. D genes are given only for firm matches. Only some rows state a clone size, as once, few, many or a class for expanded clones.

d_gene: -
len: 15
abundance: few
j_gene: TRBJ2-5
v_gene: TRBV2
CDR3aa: CASSKTQGIGETQYF
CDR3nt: TGTGCCAGCAGTAAGACGCAGGGTATAGGAGAGACCCAGTACTTC

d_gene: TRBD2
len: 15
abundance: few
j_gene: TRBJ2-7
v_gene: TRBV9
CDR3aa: CASSVGTSGIYEQYF
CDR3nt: TGTGCCAGCAGCGTAGGAACTAGCGGGATATACGAGCAGTACTTC

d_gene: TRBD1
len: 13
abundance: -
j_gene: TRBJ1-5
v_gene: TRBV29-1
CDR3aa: CSVKVGQGEPQHF
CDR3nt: TGCAGCGTCAAGGTGGGACAGGGTGAGCCCCAGCATTTT

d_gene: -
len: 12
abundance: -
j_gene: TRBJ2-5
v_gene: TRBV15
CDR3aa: CATSTGMETQYF
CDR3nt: TGTGCCACCAGCACAGGGATGGAGACCCAGTACTTC

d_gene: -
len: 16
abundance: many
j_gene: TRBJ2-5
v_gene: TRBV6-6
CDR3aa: CASTLKGGTYEETQYF
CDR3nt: TGTGCCAGCACCTTGAAGGGCGGAACGTACGAAGAGACCCAGTACTTC

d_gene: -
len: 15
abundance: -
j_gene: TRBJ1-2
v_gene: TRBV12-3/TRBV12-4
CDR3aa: CASSTPGHGHWGYTF
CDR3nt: TGTGCCAGCAGTACACCGGGACATGGGCATTGGGGCTACACCTTC

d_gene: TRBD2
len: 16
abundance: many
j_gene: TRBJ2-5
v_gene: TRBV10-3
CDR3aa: CATMTSGDPAPETQYF
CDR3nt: TGTGCCACGATGACTAGCGGGGATCCGGCCCCAGAGACCCAGTACTTC

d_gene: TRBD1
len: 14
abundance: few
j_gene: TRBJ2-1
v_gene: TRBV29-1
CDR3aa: CSVTRDRGVLEQFF
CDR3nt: TGCAGCGTGACCCGGGACAGGGGGGTATTGGAGCAGTTCTTC

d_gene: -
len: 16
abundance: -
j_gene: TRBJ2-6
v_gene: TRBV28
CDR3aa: CASSTTRSSGANVLTF
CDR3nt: TGTGCCAGCAGTACTACAAGGAGTTCTGGGGCCAACGTCCTGACTTTC

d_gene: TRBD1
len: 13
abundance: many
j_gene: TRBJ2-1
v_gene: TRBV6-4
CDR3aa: CASSRQGSDEQFF
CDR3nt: TGTGCCAGCAGTAGACAGGGTAGCGATGAGCAGTTCTTC

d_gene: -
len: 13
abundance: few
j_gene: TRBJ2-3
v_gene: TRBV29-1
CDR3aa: CSVENGIQTTQYF
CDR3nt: TGCAGCGTTGAGAACGGGATCCAGACTACGCAGTATTTT

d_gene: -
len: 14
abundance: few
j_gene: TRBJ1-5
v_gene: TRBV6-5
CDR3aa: CASSYGAGNQPQHF
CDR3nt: TGTGCCAGCAGTTACGGCGCGGGCAATCAGCCCCAGCATTTT

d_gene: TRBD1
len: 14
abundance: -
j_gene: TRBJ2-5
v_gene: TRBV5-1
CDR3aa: CASSRQGERETQYF
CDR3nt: TGCGCCAGCAGCCGACAGGGAGAAAGAGAGACCCAGTACTTC

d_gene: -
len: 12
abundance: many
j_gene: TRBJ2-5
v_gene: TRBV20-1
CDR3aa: CSVQDGALTQYF
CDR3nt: TGCAGTGTCCAGGACGGGGCACTGACCCAGTACTTC

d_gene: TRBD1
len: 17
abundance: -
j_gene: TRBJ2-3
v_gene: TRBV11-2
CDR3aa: CASSPNWATGLPDTQYF
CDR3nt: TGTGCCAGCAGCCCGAACTGGGCGACAGGGCTCCCAGATACGCAGTATTTT

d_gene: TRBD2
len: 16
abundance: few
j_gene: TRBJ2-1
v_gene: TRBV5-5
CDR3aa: CASSPGGLAGAAEQFF
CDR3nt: TGTGCCAGCAGCCCCGGGGGTCTAGCGGGAGCGGCTGAGCAGTTCTTC

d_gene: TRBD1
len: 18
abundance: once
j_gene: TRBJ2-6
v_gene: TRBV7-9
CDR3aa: CASSKGTGIAPGANVLTF
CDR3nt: TGTGCCAGCAGCAAGGGGACAGGGATCGCCCCCGGGGCCAACGTCCTGACTTTC

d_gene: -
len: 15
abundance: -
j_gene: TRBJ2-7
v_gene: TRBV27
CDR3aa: CASKIGGRGAYEQYF
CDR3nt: TGTGCCAGCAAAATAGGGGGGCGGGGAGCCTACGAGCAGTACTTC

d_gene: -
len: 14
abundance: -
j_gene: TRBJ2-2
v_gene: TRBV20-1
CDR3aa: CSTPGSANTGELFF
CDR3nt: TGCAGTACGCCGGGGTCGGCTAACACCGGGGAGCTGTTTTTT

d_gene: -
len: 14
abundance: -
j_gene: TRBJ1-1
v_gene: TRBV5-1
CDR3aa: CASSLAWGGIEAFF
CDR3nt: TGCGCCAGCAGCTTGGCGTGGGGAGGGATTGAAGCTTTCTTT

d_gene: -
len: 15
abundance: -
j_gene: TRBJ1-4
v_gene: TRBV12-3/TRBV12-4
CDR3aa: CASSLEGSPNEKLFF
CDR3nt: TGTGCCAGCAGTTTGGAGGGGTCACCAAATGAAAAACTGTTTTTT

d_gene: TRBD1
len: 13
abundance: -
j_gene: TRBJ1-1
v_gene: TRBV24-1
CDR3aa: CATHNRGHTEAFF
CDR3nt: TGTGCCACCCATAACAGGGGGCACACTGAAGCTTTCTTT

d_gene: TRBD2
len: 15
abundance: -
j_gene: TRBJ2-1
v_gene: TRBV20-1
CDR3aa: CGARGSGSSYNEQFF
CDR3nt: TGCGGAGCTAGGGGTAGCGGGAGTTCCTACAATGAGCAGTTCTTC

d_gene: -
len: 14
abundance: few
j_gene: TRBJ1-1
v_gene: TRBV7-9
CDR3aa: CASSSRGGNTEAFF
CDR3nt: TGTGCCAGCAGTTCCCGTGGGGGAAACACTGAAGCTTTCTTT

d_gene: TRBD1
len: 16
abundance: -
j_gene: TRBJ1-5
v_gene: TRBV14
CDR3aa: CASSQTGTGAPQPQHF
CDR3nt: TGTGCCAGCAGCCAAACCGGGACAGGGGCCCCTCAGCCCCAGCATTTT

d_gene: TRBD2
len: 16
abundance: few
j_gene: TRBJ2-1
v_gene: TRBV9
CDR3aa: CASSVGGSGRIYEQFF
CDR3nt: TGTGCCAGCAGCGTAGGAGGTAGCGGGAGAATCTATGAGCAGTTCTTC

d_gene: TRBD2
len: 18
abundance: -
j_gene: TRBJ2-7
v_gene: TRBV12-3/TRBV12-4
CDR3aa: CASSFWTSGRPRGEAQYF
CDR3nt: TGTGCCAGCAGTTTTTGGACTAGCGGGAGGCCCCGAGGGGAGGCCCAGTACTTC

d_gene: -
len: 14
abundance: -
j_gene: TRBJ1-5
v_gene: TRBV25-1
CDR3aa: CASSDPSGNQPQHF
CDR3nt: TGTGCCAGCAGTGACCCGAGCGGCAATCAGCCCCAGCATTTT

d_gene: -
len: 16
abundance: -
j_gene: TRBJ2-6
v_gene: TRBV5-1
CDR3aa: CASSLEGLMVGNVRTF
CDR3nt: TGCGCCAGCAGCTTGGAGGGCTTGATGGTCGGGAACGTCCGGACTTTC

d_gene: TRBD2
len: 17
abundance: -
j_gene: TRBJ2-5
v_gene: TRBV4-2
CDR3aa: CASSQDGVAGEGETQYF
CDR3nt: TGTGCCAGCAGCCAAGATGGGGTAGCGGGAGAAGGTGAGACCCAGTACTTC

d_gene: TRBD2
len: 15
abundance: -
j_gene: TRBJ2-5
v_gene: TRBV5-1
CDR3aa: CASSLGLAGAETRYF
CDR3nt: TGCGCCAGCAGCTTGGGACTAGCGGGAGCAGAGACCCGGTACTTC

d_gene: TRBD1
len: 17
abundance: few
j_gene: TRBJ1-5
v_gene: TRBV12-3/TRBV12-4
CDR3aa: CASSSQRTGGSEQPQHF
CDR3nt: TGTGCCAGCAGTTCCCAACGGACAGGGGGCAGCGAACAGCCCCAGCATTTT

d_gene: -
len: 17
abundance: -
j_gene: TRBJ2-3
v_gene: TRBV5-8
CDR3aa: CASSLVGRQAGTDTQYF
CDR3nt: TGTGCCAGCAGCTTGGTAGGACGTCAGGCGGGAACCGATACGCAGTATTTT

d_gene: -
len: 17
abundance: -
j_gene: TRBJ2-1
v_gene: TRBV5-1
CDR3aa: CASSREFVGAPDNEQFF
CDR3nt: TGCGCCAGCAGTCGGGAGTTTGTGGGAGCGCCGGACAATGAGCAGTTCTTC

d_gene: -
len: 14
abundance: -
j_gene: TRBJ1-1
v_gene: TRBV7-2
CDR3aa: CASSPMGRATEAFF
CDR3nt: TGTGCCAGCAGCCCCATGGGCAGGGCCACTGAAGCTTTCTTT

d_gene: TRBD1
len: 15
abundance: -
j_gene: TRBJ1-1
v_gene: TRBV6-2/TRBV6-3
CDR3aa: CTSSRQGVLNTEAFF
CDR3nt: TGTACCAGCAGCCGACAGGGGGTGTTGAACACTGAAGCTTTCTTT

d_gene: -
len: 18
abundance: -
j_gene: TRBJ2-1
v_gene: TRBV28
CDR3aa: CASSFVLGDHSSYNEQFF
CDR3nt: TGTGCCAGCAGTTTTGTTTTAGGGGATCATAGCTCCTACAATGAGCAGTTCTTC

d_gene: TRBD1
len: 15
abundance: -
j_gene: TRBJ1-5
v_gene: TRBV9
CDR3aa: CASSFGTGEDQPQHF
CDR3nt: TGTGCCAGCAGCTTCGGGACAGGGGAGGATCAGCCCCAGCATTTT

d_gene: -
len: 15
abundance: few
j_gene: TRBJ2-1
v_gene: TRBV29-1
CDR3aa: CSVEDPRGIDNEQFF
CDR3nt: TGCAGCGTTGAAGATCCGCGCGGGATAGACAATGAGCAGTTCTTC

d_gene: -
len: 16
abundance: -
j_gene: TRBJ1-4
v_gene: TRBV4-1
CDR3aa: CASSRLSTPPNEKLFF
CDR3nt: TGCGCCAGCAGCCGACTTTCGACACCCCCTAATGAAAAACTGTTTTTT

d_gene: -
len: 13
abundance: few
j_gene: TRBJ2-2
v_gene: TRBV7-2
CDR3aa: CASSLGGQGELFF
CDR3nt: TGTGCCAGCAGCTTAGGGGGTCAGGGGGAGCTGTTTTTT

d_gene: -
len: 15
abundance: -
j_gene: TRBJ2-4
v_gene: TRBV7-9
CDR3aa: CASSAGRGYKNIQYF
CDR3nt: TGTGCCAGCAGCGCGGGCCGGGGGTACAAAAACATTCAGTACTTC

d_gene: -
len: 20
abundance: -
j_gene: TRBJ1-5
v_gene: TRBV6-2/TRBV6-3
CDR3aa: CASSYSRVGMNIYSNQPQHF
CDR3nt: TGTGCCAGCAGTTACTCCCGTGTAGGGATGAATATTTATAGCAATCAGCCCCAGCATTTT

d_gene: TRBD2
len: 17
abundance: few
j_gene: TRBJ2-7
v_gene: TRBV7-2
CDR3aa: CASSLDFGTSGHYEQYF
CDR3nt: TGTGCCAGCAGCTTAGATTTCGGTACTAGCGGCCACTACGAGCAGTACTTC

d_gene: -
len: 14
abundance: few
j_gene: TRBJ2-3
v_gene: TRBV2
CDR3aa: CASSEFESTDTQYF
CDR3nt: TGTGCCAGCAGTGAATTTGAGAGCACAGATACGCAGTATTTT

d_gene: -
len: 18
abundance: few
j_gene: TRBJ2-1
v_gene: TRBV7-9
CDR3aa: CASSLTARAGGFFDEQFF
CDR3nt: TGTGCCAGCAGCTTAACAGCTCGGGCCGGGGGTTTTTTCGATGAGCAGTTCTTC

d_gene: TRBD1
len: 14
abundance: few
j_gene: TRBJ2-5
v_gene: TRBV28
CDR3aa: CASSLPTGAETQYF
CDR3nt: TGTGCCAGCAGTTTACCCACAGGGGCGGAGACCCAGTACTTC

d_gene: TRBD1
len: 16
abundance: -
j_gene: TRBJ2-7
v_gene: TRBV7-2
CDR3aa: CASSALERTGAYEQYF
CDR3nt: TGTGCCAGCAGCGCATTAGAAAGGACAGGGGCCTACGAGCAGTACTTC

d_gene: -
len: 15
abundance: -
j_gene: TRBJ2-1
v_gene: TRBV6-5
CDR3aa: CASSSYGRGADEQFF
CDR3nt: TGTGCCAGCAGCTCCTACGGGAGAGGTGCGGATGAGCAGTTCTTC

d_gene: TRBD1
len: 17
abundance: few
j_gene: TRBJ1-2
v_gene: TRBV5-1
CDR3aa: CASSPAGQGAIGYGYTF
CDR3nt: TGCGCCAGCAGTCCGGCGGGACAGGGGGCAATTGGCTATGGCTACACCTTC

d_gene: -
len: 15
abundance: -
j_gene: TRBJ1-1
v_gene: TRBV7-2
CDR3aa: CASSLVPGTNTEAFF
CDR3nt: TGTGCCAGCAGCTTAGTCCCAGGGACAAACACTGAAGCTTTCTTT

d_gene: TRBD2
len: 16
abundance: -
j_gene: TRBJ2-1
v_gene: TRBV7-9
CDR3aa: CASSTRSGSLYNEQFF
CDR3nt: TGTGCCAGCAGCACCCGCAGCGGGAGCCTCTACAATGAGCAGTTCTTC

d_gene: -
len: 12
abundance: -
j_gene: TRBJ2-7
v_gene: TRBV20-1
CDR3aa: CSARDTSHEQYF
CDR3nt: TGCAGTGCTAGAGATACATCCCACGAGCAGTACTTC

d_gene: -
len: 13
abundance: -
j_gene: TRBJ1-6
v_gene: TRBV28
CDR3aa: CASRPDSNSPLHF
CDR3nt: TGTGCCAGCAGACCCGACAGTAATTCACCCCTCCACTTT

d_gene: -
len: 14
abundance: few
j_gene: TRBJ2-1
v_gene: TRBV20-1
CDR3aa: CSAVELTGDNEQFF
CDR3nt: TGCAGTGCTGTAGAGTTGACAGGAGACAATGAGCAGTTCTTC

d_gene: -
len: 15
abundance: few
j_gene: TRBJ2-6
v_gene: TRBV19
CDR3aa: CASRAGSSGANVLTF
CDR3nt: TGTGCCAGTAGGGCGGGAAGCTCTGGGGCCAACGTCCTGACTTTC

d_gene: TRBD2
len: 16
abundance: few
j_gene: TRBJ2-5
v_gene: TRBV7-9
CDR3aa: CASSSTSGGDQETQYF
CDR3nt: TGTGCCAGCAGCTCGACTAGCGGGGGGGACCAAGAGACCCAGTACTTC

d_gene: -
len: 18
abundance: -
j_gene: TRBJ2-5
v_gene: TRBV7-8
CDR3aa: CASSLRAGVRPDQETQYF
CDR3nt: TGTGCCAGCAGCCTACGAGCTGGTGTCCGACCCGACCAAGAGACCCAGTACTTC

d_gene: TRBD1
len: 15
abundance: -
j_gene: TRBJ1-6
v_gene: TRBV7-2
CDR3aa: CASSTRTGGNSPLHF
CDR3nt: TGTGCCAGCAGCACCCGGACAGGGGGAAACTCACCCCTCCACTTT